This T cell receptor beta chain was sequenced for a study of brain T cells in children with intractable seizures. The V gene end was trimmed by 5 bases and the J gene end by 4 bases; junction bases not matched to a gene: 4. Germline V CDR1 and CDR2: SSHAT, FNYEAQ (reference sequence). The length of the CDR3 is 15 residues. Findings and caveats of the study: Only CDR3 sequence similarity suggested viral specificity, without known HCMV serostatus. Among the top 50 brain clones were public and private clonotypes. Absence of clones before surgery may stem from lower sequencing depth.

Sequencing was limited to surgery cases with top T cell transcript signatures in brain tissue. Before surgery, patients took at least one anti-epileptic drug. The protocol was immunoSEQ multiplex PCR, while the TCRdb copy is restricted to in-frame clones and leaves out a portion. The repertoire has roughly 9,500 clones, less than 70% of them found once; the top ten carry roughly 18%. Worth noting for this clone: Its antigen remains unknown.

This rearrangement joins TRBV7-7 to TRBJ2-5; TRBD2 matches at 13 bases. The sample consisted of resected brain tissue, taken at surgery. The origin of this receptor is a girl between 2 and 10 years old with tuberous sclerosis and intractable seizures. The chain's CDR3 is CASSPGLAGSETQYF. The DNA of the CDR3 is TGTGCCAGCAGCCCGGGACTAGCGGGGTCAGAGACCCAGTACTTC.